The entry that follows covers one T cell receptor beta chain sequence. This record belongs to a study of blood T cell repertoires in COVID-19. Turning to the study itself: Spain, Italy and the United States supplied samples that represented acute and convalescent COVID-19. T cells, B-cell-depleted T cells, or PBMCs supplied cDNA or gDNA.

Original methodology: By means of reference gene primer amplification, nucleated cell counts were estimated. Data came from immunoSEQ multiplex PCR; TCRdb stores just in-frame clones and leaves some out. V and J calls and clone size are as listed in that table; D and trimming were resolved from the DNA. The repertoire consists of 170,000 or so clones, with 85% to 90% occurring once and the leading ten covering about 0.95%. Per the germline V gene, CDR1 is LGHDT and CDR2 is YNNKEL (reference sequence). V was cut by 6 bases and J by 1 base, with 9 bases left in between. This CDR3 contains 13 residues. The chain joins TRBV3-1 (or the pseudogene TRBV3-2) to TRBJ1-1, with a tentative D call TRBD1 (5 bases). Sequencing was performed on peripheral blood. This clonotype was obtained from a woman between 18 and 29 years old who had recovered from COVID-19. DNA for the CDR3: TGTGCCAGCAGAAAAGGGGCGAACACTGAAGCTTTCTTT. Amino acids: CASRKGANTEAFF.